This TCR beta chain derives from a study of T cell clusters in autoimmune cytopenias. Points from the study as a whole: Active autoimmune hepatitis patients had about 3.3-fold fewer exclusive TRB clusters than healthy donors.

Some 39,000 genome equivalents of blood DNA were amplified for TRB. Multiplex touch-down PCR amplified TRB using TRB-A and TRB-B pools in one tube. TCRdb reprocessed the multiplex PCR reads and keeps a single row for each CDR3 protein, giving no DNA. The sample includes about 12,000 distinct CDR3 sequences. For this clonotype: The antigen remains undetermined.

The germline V gene has CDR1 LNHNV and CDR2 YYDKDF (reference sequence). The CDR3 loop spans 14 amino acids. What was sequenced was peripheral blood. The V gene is TRBV15, the J gene TRBJ1-3; TCRdb proposes TRBD1, but this gene call is untestable without DNA. The origin of this receptor is a human donor with an autoimmune cytopenia or autoimmune hepatitis (not recorded which). CDR3 amino acids: CATSSHQGGNTIYF.